Presented here are 19 T cell receptor beta chains from one specimen sequenced in a study of cytomegalovirus exposure and HLA in healthy donors. This PCR relied on a set of 60 Vbeta primers and 13 Jbeta primers. Clones were read by immunoSEQ multiplex PCR, and TCRdb kept only the in-frame ones, dropping some. The repertoire holds approximately 97,000 clones, with approximately 80% as singletons. The specimen sequenced was PBMCs. The receptor set was obtained from a male donor in good health and CMV-seropositive.

The chain links TRBV5-6 to TRBJ2-7; the D gene is possibly TRBD1 (6 bases). The CDR3 has 12 residues. Trimming shortened V by 0 bases and J by 7 bases, and 8 bases separated the two germline ends. Germline loops: CDR1 SGHDT, CDR2 YYEEEE. CDR3 bases: TGTGCCAGCAGCTTGGGGGGGCTTGAGCAGTACTTC. Residues: CASSLGGLEQYF.

The rearrangement joins TRBV19 to TRBJ1-4, with TRBD1 identical over 10 bases. Trimming at V came to 3 bases and at J to 8 bases, leaving 3 bases not matched to a gene. The length of the CDR3 is 14 residues. Germline V gene data show CDR1 as LNHDA and CDR2 as SQIVND (reference sequence). The DNA of the CDR3 is TGTGCCAGTAGTATCCGGACAGGGGGAGAAAAACTGTTTTTT. It is translated as CASSIRTGGEKLFF. The variable domain in full, with the rest retrieved from reference TRBV19 and TRBJ1-4, is DGGITQSPKYLFRKEGQNVTLSCEQNLNHDAMYWYRQDPGQGLRLIYYSQIVNDFQKGDIAEGYSVSREKKESFPLTVTSAQKNPTAFYLCASSIRTGGEKLFFGSGTQLSVL.

Worth noting for this clone: The junction departs from the called germline gene at one end, perhaps through a read error. The CDR3 DNA reads TGTGCCAGCGGACCCAGCGGGAGTTCTGGGGCCAACGGCCTGACTTTC. Translated, it gives CASGPSGSSGANGLTF. The rearrangement links TRBV28 to TRBJ2-6; 8 bases are a match to TRBD2. The V gene's germline CDR1 is MDHEN and CDR2 SYDVKM. This CDR3 has 16 amino acids.

This clone was seen just once. This sequence joins TRBV7-3 and TRBJ1-1, with 7 bases that match TRBD1. This CDR3 is 14 amino acids long. CDR1 SGHTA and CDR2 FQGTGA come from the germline V gene. V shed 5 bases, J shed 2 bases, and the junction held 5 bases outside the gene matches. For the CDR3, the DNA is TGTGCCAGCAGCCTAGGGACAGTTAACACTGAAGCTTTCTTT. This encodes CASSLGTVNTEAFF.

This chain links TRBV7-8 with TRBJ1-1; 7 bases match TRBD1. This CDR3 has 16 amino acids. The germline CDR1 and CDR2 sequences are SGHVS and FQNEAQ. With V trimmed by 4 bases and J by 1 base, 9 bases remained unmatched. The CDR3 sequence: CASSSQGDPKNTEAFF. DNA for the CDR3: TGTGCCAGCAGCTCCCAGGGGGACCCGAAGAACACTGAAGCTTTCTTT.

The chain joins TRBV6-5 to TRBJ1-1; 7 nucleotides match TRBD1. Germline lookup yields CDR1 MNHEY and CDR2 SVGAGI. CDR3 length: 14 amino acids. Trimming removed 5 bases from V and 1 base from J; junction bases left unmatched: 4. CDR3 protein: CASSIGQANTEAFF. CDR3 bases: TGTGCCAGCAGTATAGGACAGGCGAACACTGAAGCTTTCTTT.

The chain has TRBV9 and TRBJ2-3; perhaps TRBD2 as D (5 bases). The CDR3 has 15 residues. The V and J ends lost 2 bases and 2 bases respectively, with 12 bases between them. Germline V gives CDR1 SGDLS, CDR2 YYNGEE. CDR3: CASSVEGDPTDTQYF. The DNA of the CDR3 is TGTGCCAGCAGCGTTGAGGGCGACCCCACAGATACGCAGTATTTT.

The rearrangement uses TRBV6-5 and TRBJ1-3; weak D call: TRBD1 (5 bases). V was trimmed by 5 bases and J by 0 bases, leaving 11 bases between them. Per germline, CDR1 MNHEY and CDR2 SVGAGI. The CDR3 runs to 15 residues. CDR3 bases: TGTGCCAGCAGTCTAGACAGTTACTCTGGAAACACCATATATTTT. Protein product: CASSLDSYSGNTIYF.

This sequence joins TRBV9 and TRBJ1-2, with 7 bases lining up with TRBD1. The CDR3 contains 15 residues. Trimming removed 0 bases from V and 6 bases from J; junction bases left unmatched: 8. Germline CDR1 SGDLS, CDR2 YYNGEE. CDR3 sequence (DNA): TGTGCCAGCAGCGTAGGAGGAGGGGGCTTAGATGGCTACACCTTC. It specifies CASSVGGGGLDGYTF. Using reference TRBV9 and TRBJ1-2 for the parts outside the CDR3, the full variable domain is DSGVTQTPKHLITATGQRVTLRCSPRSGDLSVYWYQQSLDQGLQFLIQYYNGEERAKGNILERFSAQQFPDLHSELNLSSLELGDSALYFCASSVGGGGLDGYTFGSGTRLTVV.

A remark on this clone: The germline gene is not matched at one end of the junction; a read error may be the cause. The chain recombines TRBV7-9 with TRBJ2-7, with TRBD1 matching over 9 bases. Germline V gene sequence: CDR1 SEHNR, CDR2 FQNEAQ (reference sequence). The CDR3 runs 18 residues. CDR3 nucleotides: TGTTCCAGCAGCTTAGATACTTTCTATGGGACAGGGTCCCACGAGCAGTACTTC. Its protein product is CSSSLDTFYGTGSHEQYF.

The chain links TRBV5-1 to TRBJ2-5; TRBD1 agrees at 7 bases. Judging by the DNA end, TRBJ2-7 fits better; the J call may be wrong. The CDR3 has 17 amino acids. The germline gives CDR1 SGHRS, CDR2 YFSETQ. The CDR3 region is CASSSGQVSTSNYEQYF. The CDR3 nucleotides are TGCGCCAGCAGCTCCGGACAGGTTTCTACTTCCAACTACGAGCAGTACTTC.

This clone was observed a few times. V usage is TRBV27 and J usage is TRBJ1-1; TRBD1 matches at 10 bases. J gave up 10 bases and V 5 bases, and 10 bases lay outside the gene matches. The germline V gene has CDR1 MNHEY and CDR2 SMNVEV (reference sequence). This CDR3 is 14 amino acids long. CDR3: CASSTTGGPLIAFF. The CDR3 DNA reads TGTGCCAGCAGTACGACAGGGGGCCCGCTCATAGCTTTCTTT.

For this clone: The junction departs from the called germline gene at one end, perhaps through a read error. The chain uses TRBV7-9 and TRBJ2-7; 7 nucleotides line up with TRBD1. CDR3 size: 15 residues. CDR1 is SEHNR, CDR2 FQNEAQ, per germline (reference sequence). The CDR3 is CSSSTTKGDSYEQYF. CDR3 DNA: TGTTCCAGCAGCACGACGAAGGGGGACAGTTACGAGCAGTACTTC.

This chain uses TRBV5-4 with TRBJ2-3, with TRBD2 matching over 9 bases. With 3 bases clipped from V and 7 bases from J, the junction kept 6 bases outside the gene matches. Per germline, CDR1 SGHNT and CDR2 YYREEE (reference sequence). The CDR3 length is 14 residues. The CDR3 sequence is CASSSGLAPNTQYF. CDR3 in DNA: TGTGCCAGCAGCTCGGGACTAGCTCCTAATACGCAGTATTTT. The full variable domain, completed using reference TRBV5-4 and TRBJ2-3, is ETGVTQSPTHLIKTRGQQVTLRCSSQSGHNTVSWYQQALGQGPQFIFQYYREEENGRGNFPPRFSGLQFPNYSSELNVNALELDDSALYLCASSSGLAPNTQYFGPGTRLTVL.

The chain employs TRBV7-2 and TRBJ1-5; a possible D gene is TRBD1 (6 bases). Trimming left V 5 bases short and J 5 bases short, with 10 bases between. Germline values: CDR1 SGHTA, CDR2 FQGNSA. The length of the CDR3 is 13 residues. CDR3: CASSVRTDQPQHF. The CDR3 DNA is TGTGCCAGCAGCGTGAGGACAGATCAGCCCCAGCATTTT.

This chain connects TRBV5-6 to TRBJ1-6; the match to TRBD1 covers 7 bases. The CDR3 covers 14 residues. In germline, CDR1 is SGHDT, CDR2 YYEEEE. V was pared by 6 bases and J by 7 bases, with 7 bases of the junction left unmatched. The chain's CDR3 is CASIMRGRNSPLHF. The CDR3 DNA follows: TGTGCCAGCATCATGAGGGGGCGGAATTCACCCCTCCACTTT. The full variable domain, completed using reference TRBV5-6 and TRBJ1-6, is DAGVTQSPTHLIKTRGQQVTLRCSPKSGHDTVSWYQQALGQGPQFIFQYYEEEERQRGNFPDRFSGHQFPNYSSELNVNALLLGDSALYLCASIMRGRNSPLHFGNGTRLTVT.

This chain uses TRBV28 with TRBJ2-1; the match to TRBD1 covers 7 bases. The CDR3 is 14 residues long. The germline gives CDR1 MDHEN, CDR2 SYDVKM. The DNA for the CDR3 is TGTCTCACGCGAGGGGGCTACTCCTACAATGAGCAGTTCTTC. Its translation is CLTRGGYSYNEQFF.

V is TRBV11-2 and J is TRBJ1-1, with D hard to call. Per the germline V gene, CDR1 is SGHAT and CDR2 is FQNNGV. The V end was cut by 5 bases, the J end by 2 bases, with 9 bases between. This CDR3 has 13 amino acids. CDR3 coding DNA: TGTGCCAGCAGCCCGACGGGTAACACTGAAGCTTTCTTT. Translating it yields CASSPTGNTEAFF.

CDR3 in DNA: TGTGCCAGCAGCCCGGGGGAGGACAGGGCATCCTACGAGCAGTACTTC. Protein sequence: CASSPGEDRASYEQYF. This chain joins TRBV4-2 and TRBJ2-7, with 8 positions matching TRBD1. CDR3 size: 16 residues. V dropped 4 bases and J dropped 1; count of bases not matched to a gene: 9. Germline CDR1 reads LGHNA; CDR2 reads YNFKEQ.